One and the same sample provided the 8 T cell receptor beta chains below, sequenced in a study of metastatic and nonmetastatic thyroid tumors. Treatment of any kind had been given to no patient before thyroid surgery. TCRdb called clones again from the PCR reads with MiXCR. The table shows roughly 48,000 clones, with approximately 15% occurring only once. Sequencing used blood. All receptors come from a female donor with papillary thyroid cancer or a benign thyroid nodule (not recorded which). Some clones in this sample may be carry-over from other donors' samples.

In its sample, this clone was seen many times. V usage is TRBV27 and J usage is TRBJ1-5, with D unclear. The CDR3 runs to 12 residues. Germline V gene lookup returns CDR1 MNHEY and CDR2 SMNVEV (reference sequence). Between the trimmed V and J ends, which lost 5 bases and 7 bases, there was a span of 9 bases. CDR3 sequence reads: CASSQVGQPQHF. The CDR3 nucleotides read TGTGCCAGCAGTCAGGTTGGCCAGCCCCAGCATTTT.

V and J are TRBV5-1 and TRBJ2-1, with 13 bases matching TRBD2. Germline V gives CDR1 SGHRS, CDR2 YFSETQ. The CDR3 has 20 amino acids. The junction had 19 bases not matched to a gene; V was cut back by 4 bases and J by 6 bases. CDR3 bases: TGCGCCAGCAGCCCGAGGTGGACTAGCGGGAGTATGCGGTTGTGCAATGAGCAGTTCTTC. The encoded protein is CASSPRWTSGSMRLCNEQFF.

This clone came up many times. The chain recombines TRBV20-1 with TRBJ2-3; 7 positions match TRBD2. The trim removed 6 bases at V and 3 bases at J, leaving 12 bases unmatched. The CDR3 loop spans 15 amino acids. Per germline, CDR1 DFQATT and CDR2 SNEGSKA (reference sequence). CDR3 sequence: CSASSSTSATDTQYF. The CDR3 DNA reads as TGCAGTGCCAGCAGCAGTACTAGCGCAACAGATACGCAGTATTTT.

At least ten counts were recorded for this clone. Other DNA sequences in the same sample also yield this CDR3. This chain joins TRBV9 and TRBJ2-3; the D gene is possibly TRBD2 (6 bases). The V end was cut by 3 bases, the J end by 6 bases, with 14 bases between. The CDR3 spans 14 residues. Germline lookup yields CDR1 SGDLS and CDR2 YYNGEE. The CDR3 here is CASSGGLSRDTQYF. The CDR3 DNA reads as TGTGCCAGCAGCGGGGGACTCAGCCGGGATACGCAGTATTTT.

A remark on this clone: The junction differs from germline at one of its ends, possibly a read error. V gene TRBV20-1 combines with J gene TRBJ1-5; D perhaps matches TRBD1 (5 bases). The CDR3 totals 13 residues. Germline-derived CDR1 and CDR2 are DFQATT and SNEGSKA (reference sequence). CDR3 coding DNA: TGCAGTGATAGGGGACGGGAAAATCAGCCCGAGCATTTT. It translates to CSDRGRENQPEHF.

In this sample, this clone turned up many times. The chain uses TRBV20-1 and TRBJ2-3; D might be TRBD2 (5 bases). Germline lookup yields CDR1 DFQATT and CDR2 SNEGSKA (reference sequence). This CDR3 has 12 amino acids. V dropped 7 bases and J dropped 0 bases, with 8 bases sitting between them. CDR3 DNA: TGCAGTGGAGGCGGGAGCACAGATACGCAGTATTTT. It is translated as CSGGGSTDTQYF.

This chain joins TRBV11-2 and TRBJ2-1; D call uncertain. The CDR3 extends over 11 amino acids. Germline lookup yields CDR1 SGHAT and CDR2 FQNNGV. Trimming pared 3 bases from V and 8 bases from J, leaving 5 bases between. CDR3 nucleotides: TGTGCCAGCAGCTTGGTACATGAGCAGTTCTTC. It yields the protein CASSLVHEQFF.

The genes are TRBV24-1 and TRBJ1-5, with unresolved D. The CDR3 is 13 residues long. Trimming stripped 6 bases from V and 4 bases from J, with 9 bases between. Germline lookup yields CDR1 KGHDR and CDR2 SFDVKD. In DNA form, the CDR3 reads TGTGCCACCAGTTCATCGGGAAATCAGCCCCAGCATTTT. Translating it yields CATSSSGNQPQHF.